This TCR beta chain was sequenced for a study of T cells after yellow fever vaccination. General study results and limits: Of the clonotypes, a small share occurred in both CD4 and CD8 compartments.

CDR3 size: 15 residues. Germline V lookup: CDR1 SGHVS, CDR2 FQNEAQ. Trimming removed 5 bases from V and 1 base from J; junction bases left unmatched: 4. A few counts support this clonotype. Its target is not known. TCRdb re-derived calls from the 5' RACE reads in MiXCR, one entry per CDR3 protein. The data hold hundreds of thousands of distinct CDR3 sequences, with about 19% observed a single time. This TCR came from a man younger than 35 who received the YFV17D yellow fever vaccine. The chain has TRBV7-8 and TRBJ2-2; 7 bases are shared with TRBD1. The sequences come from PBMCs, collected before the yellow fever booster vaccination. The CDR3 is CASSPQGMNTGELFF. In DNA form, the CDR3 reads TGTGCCAGCAGCCCACAGGGGATGAACACCGGGGAGCTGTTTTTT.